This T cell receptor (beta chain) is drawn from a study of identical twins (TCRdb year 2016). Background on the whole study: TCR alpha and beta repertoires from monozygotic twins, unrelated adults of various ages and cord blood were deep-sequenced to test whether fetal clonotypes persist. Replicate twin experiments were performed at different times using different library preparation protocols to rule out contamination. The study at large found these results: Conclusions relied on cross-sectional statistical analysis, since the same donors could not be followed over many years. Abundant cord blood beta clonotypes carried fewer insertions; young adult naive repertoires showed a weaker similar trend, while memory repertoires showed none. Zero-insertion analyses could be partly confounded by invariant T cells such as MAIT and iNKT, though diverse VJ usage argued against such confounding for most clonotypes. In monozygotic twins, out-of-frame TCR alpha sharing was systematically underestimated by recombination models, although the models agreed with sharing between unrelated individuals. Compared with coincidental sharing between unrelated individuals, out-of-frame TCR alpha sequences shared between twins had an excess of sequences with low generation probability. Excess twin sharing in beta out-of-frame sequences was weaker because fewer shared sequences lowered the signal-to-noise ratio.

Libraries were made using 5' RACE. The sample was run on an Illumina HiSeq 2000. Template switching introduced a universal primer binding site; the final cDNA contained a unique molecular identifier, enabling accurate counting of TCR cDNA molecules. Specific primers in the conserved constant-segment region were used to synthesize first-strand cDNA for the TCR alpha and beta chains. Each cDNA library was double barcoded, with a SMART-Mk sample barcode plus Illumina barcodes, to control for contamination. TruSeq adapter sequences, together with Illumina sample barcodes, were added in two successive PCR steps. The Illumina HiSeq platform was used with custom primers to sequence TCR alpha and beta cDNA libraries. The original methods were these. Unique molecular identifiers were extracted from raw reads with MiGEC, and CDR3 positions were determined with MiXCR. For each individual, recombination models were inferred using an EM algorithm with the repgenHMM and IGoR tools. The tcR package in R was used for shared clonotype analysis, with sharing normalized by the product of cloneset sizes. Out-of-frame nonproductive sequences were analyzed to study raw recombination free of thymic and clonal selection effects. TCRdb redid the processing of the public reads, applying fastp at Q25 and MiXCR, and retained in-frame beta chains. A single entry per CDR3 protein holds the most common genes and DNA from its merged rows. Here the V and J calls rest on TCRdb's processing, not on the authors' analysis. The sample table shows about 240,000 distinct CDR3 sequences, and approximately 7.8% are seen once. Jointly, the top ten make up about 5.6% of the sample.

This clonotype was seen at least ten times. Its recognized antigen is unknown. No clone much larger than this one lies a single base away; base qualities are absent. In the germline V gene, CDR1 corresponds to KGHDR and CDR2 to SFDVKD. From the cysteine up to the phenylalanine, the CDR3 has a length of 17 residues. Only the CDR3 DNA is retained, 51 bases long and in frame from the first base. Deletion took 3 bases off V and 5 bases off J, with a span of 19 bases between the germline ends. Every donor was a healthy Caucasian. Three pairs of female monozygotic twins, all aged about 18 to 29 years, made up the twin cohort. Positive isolation kits from Invitrogen were used to isolate the CD4+ and CD8+ T cell populations. The sample also formed part of further work on yellow fever vaccine responses in identical twins. The other study reports the following: The T cell response to vaccination in identical twins was reported by the authors to appear partly convergent and partly personalized. In identical twins, the study followed T cell clones that responded to the vaccine with precision.

This sequence originates from a woman between 18 and 29 years old in good health. The sequenced sample was CD8+ T cells sorted from blood. The chain is made from TRBV24-1 and TRBJ2-1, with the D segment possibly TRBD1 or TRBD2, each aligning over 6 bases. The nucleotides read TGTGCCACCAGTGATACCTCGGCTGAAGGGGGGCACAATGAGCAGTTCTTC. The translation is CATSDTSAEGGHNEQFF.